This T cell receptor beta chain was obtained from a study of T cell clusters in autoimmune cytopenias. CDR3 length equals 12 residues. Germline assignment: CDR1 MDHEN and CDR2 SYDVKM. TRB was amplified by touch-down multiplex PCR, primer pools A and B combined. Reprocessing the multiplex PCR reads, TCRdb reports a single entry for every CDR3 protein and omits DNA. There are 2,500 to 3,000 distinct CDR3 sequences in the sample, with more than 6.5% held by the top ten. TRB was amplified from about 250 ng of peripheral blood genomic DNA per sample. These data were also reused for a study on T cell repertoires in aging, cancer and after chemotherapy.

The genes are TRBV28 and TRBJ2-2. The sequence was collected from a human donor in good health. Material for sequencing was peripheral blood. The CDR3 region is CASSKSAGELFF. The full variable domain, with the rest looked up from reference TRBV28 and TRBJ2-2, is DVKVTQSSRYLVKRTGEKVFLECVQDMDHENMFWYRQDPGLGLRLIYFSYDVKMKEKGDIPEGYSVSREKKERFSLILESASTNQTSMYLCASSKSAGELFFGEGSRLTVL.